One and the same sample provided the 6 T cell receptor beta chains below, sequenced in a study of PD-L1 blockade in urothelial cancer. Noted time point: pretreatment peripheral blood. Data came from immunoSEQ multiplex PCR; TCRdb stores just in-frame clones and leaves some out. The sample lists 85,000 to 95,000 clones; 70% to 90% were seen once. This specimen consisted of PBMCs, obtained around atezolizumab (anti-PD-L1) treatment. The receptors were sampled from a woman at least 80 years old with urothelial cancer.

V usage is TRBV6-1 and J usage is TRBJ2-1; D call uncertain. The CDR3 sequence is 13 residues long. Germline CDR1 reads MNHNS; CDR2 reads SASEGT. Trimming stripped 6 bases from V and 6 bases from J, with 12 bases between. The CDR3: CASRESVVNEQFF. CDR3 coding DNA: TGTGCCAGCAGGGAGAGTGTGGTCAATGAGCAGTTCTTC.

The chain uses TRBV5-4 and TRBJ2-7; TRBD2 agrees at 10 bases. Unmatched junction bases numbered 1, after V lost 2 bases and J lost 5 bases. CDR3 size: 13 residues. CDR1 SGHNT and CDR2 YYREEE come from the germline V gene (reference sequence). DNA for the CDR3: TGTGCCAGCAGCTTAGCGGGAGGGCACGAGCAGTACTTC. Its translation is CASSLAGGHEQYF. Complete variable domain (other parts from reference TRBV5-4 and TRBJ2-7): ETGVTQSPTHLIKTRGQQVTLRCSSQSGHNTVSWYQQALGQGPQFIFQYYREEENGRGNFPPRFSGLQFPNYSSELNVNALELDDSALYLCASSLAGGHEQYFGPGTRLTVT.

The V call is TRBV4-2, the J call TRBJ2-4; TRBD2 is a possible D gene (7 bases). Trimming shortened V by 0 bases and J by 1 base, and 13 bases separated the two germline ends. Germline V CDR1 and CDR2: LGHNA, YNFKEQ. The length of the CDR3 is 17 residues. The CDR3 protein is CASSQELEGGAKNIQYF. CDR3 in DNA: TGTGCCAGCAGCCAAGAATTAGAGGGGGGGGCCAAAAACATTCAGTACTTC.

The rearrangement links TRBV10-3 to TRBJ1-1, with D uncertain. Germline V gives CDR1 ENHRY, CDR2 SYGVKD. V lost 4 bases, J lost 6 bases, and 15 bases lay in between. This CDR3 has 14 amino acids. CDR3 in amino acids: CAISGSASTAEAFF. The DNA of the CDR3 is TGTGCCATCAGTGGAAGCGCCTCAACCGCTGAAGCTTTCTTT.

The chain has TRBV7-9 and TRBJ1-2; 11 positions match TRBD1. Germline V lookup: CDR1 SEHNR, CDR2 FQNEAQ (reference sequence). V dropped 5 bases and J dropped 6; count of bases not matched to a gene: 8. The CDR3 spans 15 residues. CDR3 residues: CASSEAGTGGNGYTF. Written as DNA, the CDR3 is TGTGCCAGCAGCGAAGCCGGGACAGGGGGTAATGGCTACACCTTC.

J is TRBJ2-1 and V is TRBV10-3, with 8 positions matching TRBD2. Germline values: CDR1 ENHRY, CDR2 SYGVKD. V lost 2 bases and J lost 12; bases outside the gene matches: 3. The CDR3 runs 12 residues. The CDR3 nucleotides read TGTGCCATCAGTGAGGATAGCGGGATGCAGTTCTTC. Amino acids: CAISEDSGMQFF.